This TCR beta chain was captured by sequencing in a study of shared clonotypes between healthy human individuals. Findings and limits, study-wide: Of the naive CD4 clonotypes, around 4.8% were shared across a handful of donors.

As to this clone: Its specificity is unknown.

The repertoire was sequenced with immunoSEQ multiplex PCR; TCRdb's copy has only in-frame clones and lacks some. This table holds about 1,500,000 clones, roughly 96% found once. In germline, CDR1 is MNHEY, CDR2 SMNVEV (reference sequence). After removal of 5 bases from V and 5 bases from J, the junction contained 3 bases not matched to a gene. The CDR3 length is 13 residues. Splitting the CD4+ cells yielded a CD45RA+ naive subset and a CD45RA-negative memory subset. This chain links TRBV27 with TRBJ1-2; 9 positions agree with TRBD1. Material: naive CD4+ T cells sorted from blood. The subset was: CD45RA+ positively selected. The TCR comes from a man aged 25 to 40 in good health. The CDR3 region has the DNA TGTGCCAGCAGTGGGGACAGGGAGTATGGCTACACCTTC. It codes for CASSGDREYGYTF.